The 14 T cell receptor beta chains below come from one sample, sequenced in a study of blood T cell repertoires in COVID-19 (dated by TCRdb to about 2020). Libraries were made using the immunoSEQ multiplex PCR assay. Imported from immuneACCESS, the table was reduced by TCRdb to in-frame sequences with V and J called. These copies leave out some clones; in studies compared against another copy, an unresolved V gene accounts for under half, and the cause of the remainder is not known. For this sample the table gives some 260,000 clones, of which approximately 88% were detected only once. The leading ten clones occupy 0.7% to 0.85% of the sample. Source material: peripheral blood. Receptors originate from a woman aged 30 to 39 with acute or convalescent COVID-19.

This sequence joins TRBV11-3 and TRBJ1-4; D remains unclear. The CDR3 is 13 amino acids. CDR1 and CDR2 (germline): SGHNT, YENEEA. The V gene lost 6 bases and the J gene lost 5 bases, with 10 bases spanning the gap. The CDR3 here is CASRPHTNEKLFF. The CDR3 DNA reads as TGTGCCAGCAGACCCCACACGAATGAAAAACTGTTTTTT.

The chain combines TRBV19 with TRBJ1-1; D is unresolved. Between the trimmed V and J ends, which lost 5 bases and 7 bases, there was a span of 11 bases. CDR3 length: 12 amino acids. Germline V lookup: CDR1 LNHDA, CDR2 SQIVND (reference sequence). The CDR3, as DNA: TGTGCCAGTAGTCCCCGGACTTATGAAGCTTTCTTT. Translation gives CASSPRTYEAFF.

DNA of the CDR3: TGTGCCACCAGTGATTTCGCTAGCGGGAGGTACCAAGAGACCCAGTACTTC. Translated: CATSDFASGRYQETQYF. This sequence joins TRBV24-1 and TRBJ2-5, with 11 bases lining up with TRBD2. V shed 1 base, J shed 0 bases, and the junction held 3 bases outside the gene matches. The CDR3 is 17 residues long. Per the germline V gene, CDR1 is KGHDR and CDR2 is SFDVKD.

The CDR3 reads CASTRQREHSYEQYF. In DNA, the CDR3 is TGTGCCAGCACCCGTCAGCGGGAGCACTCCTACGAGCAGTACTTC. The rearrangement links TRBV5-6 to TRBJ2-7, with TRBD2 matching over 8 bases. V lost 6 bases and J lost 0; bases outside the gene matches: 8. The CDR3 totals 15 residues. Per the germline V gene, CDR1 is SGHDT and CDR2 is YYEEEE.

The chain employs TRBV5-1 and TRBJ2-3; no reliable D call. The germline gives CDR1 SGHRS, CDR2 YFSETQ. Trimming shortened V by 0 bases and J by 4 bases, and 9 bases separated the two germline ends. The CDR3 is 14 amino acids. The CDR3 sequence is CASSLVVGSDTQYF. The CDR3 region has the DNA TGCGCCAGCAGCTTGGTTGTCGGGTCAGATACGCAGTATTTT.

The rearrangement joins TRBV19 to TRBJ2-1; a weak D match, TRBD2 (6 bases). Trimming cost V 3 bases and J 6 bases, with 15 bases left between them. Germline V gene sequence: CDR1 LNHDA, CDR2 SQIVND (reference sequence). The CDR3 spans 15 residues. CDR3 amino acids: CASSIGGTLSNEQFF. Written as DNA, the CDR3 is TGTGCCAGTAGTATCGGGGGAACTCTTTCCAATGAGCAGTTCTTC. Together with reference TRBV19 and TRBJ2-1, the CDR3 gives the full variable domain: DGGITQSPKYLFRKEGQNVTLSCEQNLNHDAMYWYRQDPGQGLRLIYYSQIVNDFQKGDIAEGYSVSREKKESFPLTVTSAQKNPTAFYLCASSIGGTLSNEQFFGPGTRLTVL.

Here the CDR3 DNA reads TGTGCCAGCAGAACCGACAGGGACTACAATGAGCAGTTCTTC. As protein: CASRTDRDYNEQFF. The rearrangement joins TRBV6-5 to TRBJ2-1, with 7 positions matching TRBD1. V trimming: 6 bases; J trimming: 3 bases; junction bases outside the gene matches: 5. Germline lookup yields CDR1 MNHEY and CDR2 SVGAGI. The CDR3 has 14 residues.

This clone was picked up one time. This chain uses TRBV20-1 with TRBJ2-3, with D perhaps matching TRBD2 (6 bases). The germline V gene encodes CDR1 DFQATT and CDR2 SNEGSKA (reference sequence). V lost 3 bases and J 4 bases, leaving 17 bases between the germline ends. The CDR3 has 15 amino acids. This chain's CDR3 is CSASRLTGEPDTQYF. The CDR3 bases are TGCAGTGCTAGTCGTCTAACGGGAGAGCCAGATACGCAGTATTTT.

The gene calls are TRBV6-2 or TRBV6-3 and TRBJ1-4, with D possibly TRBD1 on 5 matching bases. The CDR3 length is 13 residues. V was trimmed by 0 bases and J by 8 bases, leaving 7 bases between them. Germline V gene lookup returns CDR1 MNHEY and CDR2 SVGEGT. CDR3 loop: CASSYSKGEKLFF. In DNA form, the CDR3 reads TGTGCCAGCAGTTACTCGAAGGGGGAAAAACTGTTTTTT.

The chain couples TRBV29-1 to TRBJ1-5, with a possible D match to TRBD1 (6 bases). CDR3 length: 13 residues. From germline, CDR1 is SQVTM and CDR2 ANQGSEA. V shed 6 bases and J shed 3 bases, with 12 bases lying between them. The CDR3 loop reads CSVEVGANQPQHF. The DNA for the CDR3 is TGCAGCGTGGAGGTGGGGGCCAATCAGCCCCAGCATTTT.

The V gene is TRBV10-3, the J gene TRBJ2-1; D is possibly TRBD2 (6 bases). From germline, CDR1 is ENHRY and CDR2 SYGVKD. The CDR3 has 14 residues. V lost 3 bases and J lost 9, with 15 bases in between. CDR3 protein: CAISDSAGLGEQFF. The CDR3 DNA follows: TGTGCCATCAGTGACTCAGCGGGTTTGGGTGAGCAGTTCTTC.

The rearrangement uses TRBV11-2 and TRBJ2-5, with TRBD2 matching over 10 bases. The CDR3 length is 16 residues. Germline CDR1 and CDR2: SGHAT and FQNNGV. Trimming cost V 5 bases and J 2 bases; bases outside gene matches: 8. The CDR3 is CASSTSGLAKQETQYF. The CDR3 coding sequence is TGTGCCAGCAGCACCTCGGGACTAGCGAAACAAGAGACCCAGTACTTC. The full variable domain, in which reference TRBV11-2 and TRBJ2-5 provide the parts outside the CDR3, is EAGVAQSPRYKIIEKRQSVAFWCNPISGHATLYWYQQILGQGPKLLIQFQNNGVVDDSQLPKDRFSAERLKGVDSTLKIQPAKLEDSAVYLCASSTSGLAKQETQYFGPGTRLLVL.

The rearrangement uses TRBV5-1 and TRBJ2-7; 9 bases are a match to TRBD2. This CDR3 has 14 amino acids. CDR1 is SGHRS, CDR2 YFSETQ, per germline. V lost 1 base, J lost 2 bases, and 1 base stayed unmatched. DNA for the CDR3: TGCGCCAGCAGCTTGCCTAGCGGGACCTACGAGCAGTACTTC. Its translation: CASSLPSGTYEQYF.

V usage is TRBV5-4 and J usage is TRBJ1-5, with D unresolved. The germline V gene encodes CDR1 SGHNT and CDR2 YYREEE (reference sequence). V was pared by 4 bases and J by 2 bases, with 10 bases between. The CDR3 loop spans 14 amino acids. The CDR3 spells CASSVDMGNQPQHF. The CDR3 DNA sequence: TGTGCCAGCAGCGTTGACATGGGCAATCAGCCCCAGCATTTT.